This TCR beta chain stems from a study of radiation and T cells in renal cell carcinoma. Study observations and caveats: From baseline, blood top tumor clonotypes peaked at 2 weeks post-radiation.

The CDR3 sequence is 14 residues long. Germline CDR1 reads LNHDA; CDR2 reads SQIVND (reference sequence). V trimming: 7 bases; J trimming: 7 bases; junction bases outside the gene matches: 12. This clone appeared a single time. Its antigen is as yet unknown. Clones were read by immunoSEQ multiplex PCR, and TCRdb kept only the in-frame ones, dropping some. The profile shows just over 15,000 clones, over 60% of them singletons. The treatment denotes: 15 Gy SBRT to primary tumor, nephrectomy 4 weeks later. Nephrectomy followed 15 Gy stereotactic body radiation by 4 weeks. The tumor was a clear cell renal cell carcinoma.

The TCR originated in a woman between 65 and 79 years old with renal cell carcinoma. This sample comprised tumor tissue, obtained from a patient whose treatment included radiotherapy and nephrectomy. The V call is TRBV19, the J call TRBJ1-2; 7 nucleotides line up with TRBD1. The CDR3, as DNA: TGTGCCAGTAATTTTATCGGACAGGCGGGTGGCTACACCTTC. Translation gives CASNFIGQAGGYTF. Using reference TRBV19 and TRBJ1-2 for the parts outside the CDR3, the full variable domain is DGGITQSPKYLFRKEGQNVTLSCEQNLNHDAMYWYRQDPGQGLRLIYYSQIVNDFQKGDIAEGYSVSREKKESFPLTVTSAQKNPTAFYLCASNFIGQAGGYTFGSGTRLTVV.